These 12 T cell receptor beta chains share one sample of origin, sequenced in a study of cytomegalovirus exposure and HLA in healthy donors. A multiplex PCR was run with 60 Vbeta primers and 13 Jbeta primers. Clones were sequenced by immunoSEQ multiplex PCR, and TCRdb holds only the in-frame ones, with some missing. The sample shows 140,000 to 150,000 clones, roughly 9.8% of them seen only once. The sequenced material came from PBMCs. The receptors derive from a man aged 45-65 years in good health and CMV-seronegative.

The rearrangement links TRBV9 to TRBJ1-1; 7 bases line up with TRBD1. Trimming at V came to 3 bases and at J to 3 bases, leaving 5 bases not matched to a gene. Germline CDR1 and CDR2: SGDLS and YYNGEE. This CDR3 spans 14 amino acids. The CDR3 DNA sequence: TGTGCCAGCAGCGAGGGGGCGCGCGACACTGAAGCTTTCTTT. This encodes CASSEGARDTEAFF. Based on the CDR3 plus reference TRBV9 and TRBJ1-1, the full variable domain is DSGVTQTPKHLITATGQRVTLRCSPRSGDLSVYWYQQSLDQGLQFLIQYYNGEERAKGNILERFSAQQFPDLHSELNLSSLELGDSALYFCASSEGARDTEAFFGQGTRLTVV.

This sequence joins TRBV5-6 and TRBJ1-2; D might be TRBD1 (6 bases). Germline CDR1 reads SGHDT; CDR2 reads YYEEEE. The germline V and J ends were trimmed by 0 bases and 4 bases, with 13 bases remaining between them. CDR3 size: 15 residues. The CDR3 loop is CASSLVGARGYGYTF. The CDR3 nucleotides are TGTGCCAGCAGCTTGGTGGGGGCACGGGGCTATGGCTACACCTTC. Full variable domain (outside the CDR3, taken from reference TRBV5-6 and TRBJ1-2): DAGVTQSPTHLIKTRGQQVTLRCSPKSGHDTVSWYQQALGQGPQFIFQYYEEEERQRGNFPDRFSGHQFPNYSSELNVNALLLGDSALYLCASSLVGARGYGYTFGSGTRLTVV.

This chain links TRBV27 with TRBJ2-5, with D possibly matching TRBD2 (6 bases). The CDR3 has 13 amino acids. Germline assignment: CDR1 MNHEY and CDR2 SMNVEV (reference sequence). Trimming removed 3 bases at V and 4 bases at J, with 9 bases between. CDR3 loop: CASSFRRGETQYF. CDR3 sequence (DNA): TGTGCCAGCAGTTTTAGGAGGGGAGAGACCCAGTACTTC.

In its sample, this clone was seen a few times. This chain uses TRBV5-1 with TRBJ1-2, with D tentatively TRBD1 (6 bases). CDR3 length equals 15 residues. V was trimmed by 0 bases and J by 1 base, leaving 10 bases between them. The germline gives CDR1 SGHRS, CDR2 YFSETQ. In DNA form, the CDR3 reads TGCGCCAGCAGCTTGGTTCCGGACAGTAACTATGGCTACACCTTC. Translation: CASSLVPDSNYGYTF. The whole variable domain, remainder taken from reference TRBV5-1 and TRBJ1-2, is KAGVTQTPRYLIKTRGQQVTLSCSPISGHRSVSWYQQTPGQGLQFLFEYFSETQRNKGNFPGRFSGRQFSNSRSEMNVSTLELGDSALYLCASSLVPDSNYGYTFGSGTRLTVV.

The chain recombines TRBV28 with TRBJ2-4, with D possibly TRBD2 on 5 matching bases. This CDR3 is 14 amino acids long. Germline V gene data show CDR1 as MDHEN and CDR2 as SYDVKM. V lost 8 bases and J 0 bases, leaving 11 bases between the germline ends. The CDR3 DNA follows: TGTGCCAGCGGAACGGGGTTAGCCAAAAACATTCAGTACTTC. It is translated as CASGTGLAKNIQYF.

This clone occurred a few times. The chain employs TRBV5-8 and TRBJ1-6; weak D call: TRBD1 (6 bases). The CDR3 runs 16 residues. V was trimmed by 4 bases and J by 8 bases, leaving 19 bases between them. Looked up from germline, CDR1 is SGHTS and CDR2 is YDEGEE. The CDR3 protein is CASSNPGGGAYSPLHF. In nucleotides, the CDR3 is TGTGCCAGCAGCAATCCCGGGGGGGGCGCGTATTCACCCCTCCACTTT.

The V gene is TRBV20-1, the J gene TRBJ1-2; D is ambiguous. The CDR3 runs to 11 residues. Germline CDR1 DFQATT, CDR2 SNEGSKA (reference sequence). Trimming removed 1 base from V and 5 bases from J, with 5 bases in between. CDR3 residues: CSARGQYGYTF. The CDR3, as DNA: TGCAGTGCTAGAGGGCAGTATGGCTACACCTTC.

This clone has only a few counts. CDR3 in amino acids: CASMSGGEAFF. CDR3 coding DNA: TGTGCCAGCATGTCGGGGGGTGAAGCTTTCTTT. V usage is TRBV6-5 and J usage is TRBJ1-1; D is possibly TRBD1 (5 bases). The CDR3 runs 11 residues. The germline V gene encodes CDR1 MNHEY and CDR2 SVGAGI. V was shortened by 7 bases and J by 7 bases, with 10 bases between the two germline ends.

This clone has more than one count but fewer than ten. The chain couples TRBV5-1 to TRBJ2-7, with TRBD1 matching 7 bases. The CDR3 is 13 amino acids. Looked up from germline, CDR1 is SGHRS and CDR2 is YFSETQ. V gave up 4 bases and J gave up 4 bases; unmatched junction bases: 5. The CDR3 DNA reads TGCGCCAGCAGCCTGGGACAGAAATACGAGCAGTACTTC. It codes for CASSLGQKYEQYF.

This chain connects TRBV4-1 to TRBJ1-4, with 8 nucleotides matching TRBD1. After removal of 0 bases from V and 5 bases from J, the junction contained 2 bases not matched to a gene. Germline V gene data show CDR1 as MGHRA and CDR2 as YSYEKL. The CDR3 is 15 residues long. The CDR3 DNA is TGCGCCAGCAGCCAAGATGGGACAGGCAATGAAAAACTGTTTTTT. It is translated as CASSQDGTGNEKLFF.

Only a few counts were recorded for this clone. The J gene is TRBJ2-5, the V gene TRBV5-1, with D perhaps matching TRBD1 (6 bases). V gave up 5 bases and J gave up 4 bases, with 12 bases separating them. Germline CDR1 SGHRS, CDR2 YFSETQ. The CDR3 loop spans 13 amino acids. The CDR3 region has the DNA TGCGCCAGCAGAGAGCAGGGGCCAGAGACCCAGTACTTC. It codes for CASREQGPETQYF.

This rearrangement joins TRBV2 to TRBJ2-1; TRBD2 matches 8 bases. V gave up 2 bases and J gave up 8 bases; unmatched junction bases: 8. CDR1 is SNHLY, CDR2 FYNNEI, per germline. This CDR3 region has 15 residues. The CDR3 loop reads CASSERGLAGYEQFF. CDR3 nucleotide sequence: TGTGCCAGCAGTGAACGGGGGTTAGCGGGATATGAGCAGTTCTTC.